The next 22 T cell receptor beta chains were all read from a single sample in a study of blood T cell repertoires in COVID-19. Assay: immunoSEQ multiplex PCR; the TCRdb copy retains only in-frame clones and omits some. The sample shows some 520,000 clones, 89% of them seen only once. Sequences were obtained from peripheral blood. The receptors derive from a man between 18 and 35 years old with COVID-19, enrolled during active disease.

The chain is built from TRBV5-7 and TRBJ1-6; 7 bases fit TRBD1. TRBV5-7 is designated an ORF whose function remains uncertain. The J segment lost 10 bases and the V segment lost 5 bases, leaving 9 bases of the junction unmatched. The length of the CDR3 is 14 residues. CDR3 coding DNA: TGTGCCAGCAGATACAACAGGGGACGGTCACCCCTCCACTTT. Translating it yields CASRYNRGRSPLHF.

The chain joins TRBV19 to TRBJ2-7, with D possibly matching TRBD1 (6 bases). CDR3 length: 13 amino acids. Per the germline V gene, CDR1 is LNHDA and CDR2 is SQIVND (reference sequence). V lost 4 bases to trimming and J lost 0 bases, with 7 bases between them. CDR3 residues: CASSRQVSYEQYF. CDR3 bases: TGTGCCAGTAGTAGACAGGTCTCCTACGAGCAGTACTTC.

This chain joins TRBV18 and TRBJ1-3; 7 nucleotides align to TRBD1. After removal of 5 bases from V and 3 bases from J, the junction contained 7 bases not matched to a gene. The CDR3 has 15 amino acids. CDR1 is KGHSH and CDR2 is LQKENI in the germline V gene. The CDR3 DNA sequence: TGTGCCAGCTCATCTCAGGGGGAAAGTGGAAACACCATATATTTT. Translation gives CASSSQGESGNTIYF.

V gene TRBV2 combines with J gene TRBJ1-6, with D tentatively TRBD1 (5 bases). Germline V gives CDR1 SNHLY, CDR2 FYNNEI. V shed 6 bases and J shed 7 bases, with 7 bases lying between them. The CDR3 sequence is 12 residues long. The DNA for the CDR3 is TGTGCCAGCAGCAAGGGGAATTCACCCCTCCACTTT. It codes for CASSKGNSPLHF.

The rearrangement joins TRBV30 to TRBJ2-4; D might be TRBD2 (6 bases). The CDR3 consists of 13 residues. Trimming took 3 bases from V and 8 from J, leaving 14 bases between them. CDR1 is GTSNPN, CDR2 SVGIG, per germline (reference sequence). In DNA, the CDR3 is TGTGCCTGGAGGCCGGGGGTAGGGTACATTCAGTACTTC. It encodes CAWRPGVGYIQYF. Complete variable domain (other parts from reference TRBV30 and TRBJ2-4): SQTIHQWPATLVQPVGSPLSLECTVEGTSNPNLYWYRQAAGRGLQLLFYSVGIGQISSEVPQNLSASRPQDRQFILSSKKLLLSDSGFYLCAWRPGVGYIQYFGAGTRLSVL.

The V gene is TRBV2, the J gene TRBJ1-1, with TRBD1 as a possible D gene (6 bases). CDR3 length: 12 residues. Trimming left V 5 bases short and J 4 bases short, with 8 bases between. Germline assignment: CDR1 SNHLY and CDR2 FYNNEI. As DNA, the CDR3 is TGTGCCAGCAGTTGGGACATCACTGAAGCTTTCTTT. This translates into CASSWDITEAFF.

V is TRBV10-2 and J is TRBJ2-3, with a weak D call TRBD2 (5 bases). This CDR3 region has 15 residues. Per the germline V gene, CDR1 is WSHSY and CDR2 is SAAADI. Deletions cut 3 bases from V and 4 bases from J, with 14 bases between. The CDR3 reads CASSDPFGNPDTQYF. The CDR3 DNA follows: TGCGCCAGCAGTGATCCGTTCGGGAACCCAGATACGCAGTATTTT.

V and J are TRBV6-5 and TRBJ2-1; 14 nucleotides align to TRBD2. Germline V gene data show CDR1 as MNHEY and CDR2 as SVGAGI. The CDR3 loop spans 15 amino acids. After removal of 2 bases from V and 6 bases from J, the junction contained 0 bases not matched to a gene. Written as DNA, the CDR3 is TGTGCCAGCAGTTACGGGACTAGCGGGAGCAATGAGCAGTTCTTC. It translates to CASSYGTSGSNEQFF.

This clone was seen ten or more times. This chain links TRBV5-1 with TRBJ1-2; D is uncertain. This CDR3 region has 13 residues. Looked up from germline, CDR1 is SGHRS and CDR2 is YFSETQ. Deletions cut 5 bases from V and 5 bases from J, with 13 bases between. As DNA, the CDR3 is TGCGCCAGCAGTACACAGATCGATTATGGCTACACCTTC. Residues: CASSTQIDYGYTF.

The genes are TRBV29-1 and TRBJ1-4; D possibly corresponds to TRBD1 (5 bases). Germline V gene lookup returns CDR1 SQVTM and CDR2 ANQGSEA. Between the trimmed V and J ends, which lost 5 bases and 5 bases, there was a span of 12 bases. The CDR3 covers 13 residues. Written as DNA, the CDR3 is TGCAGCGTTACGGGACTGCTAAATGAAAAACTGTTTTTT. Protein sequence: CSVTGLLNEKLFF.

The chain carries TRBV7-9 and TRBJ1-2; 9 bases agree with TRBD1. J gave up 3 bases and V 5 bases, and 7 bases lay outside the gene matches. Germline V gene lookup returns CDR1 SEHNR and CDR2 FQNEAQ (reference sequence). The CDR3 sequence is 15 residues long. This CDR3 reads CASSRYRGQDYGYTF. DNA for the CDR3: TGTGCCAGCAGCCGTTACAGGGGGCAGGACTATGGCTACACCTTC.

This chain uses TRBV9 with TRBJ2-3, with D unclear. CDR3 length: 14 residues. CDR1 is SGDLS and CDR2 is YYNGEE in the germline V gene. V was cut by 2 bases and J by 2 bases, with 9 bases left in between. The CDR3 spells CASSVYTFTDTQYF. The CDR3 nucleotides read TGTGCCAGCAGCGTTTATACATTCACAGATACGCAGTATTTT.

This clone has only one observation. The genes are TRBV18 and TRBJ2-1; TRBD2 matches at 7 bases. There are 15 residues in the CDR3. The germline CDR1 and CDR2 sequences are KGHSH and LQKENI. Trimming cost V 4 bases and J 0 bases; bases outside gene matches: 3. CDR3 amino acids: CASSLLASSYNEQFF. Written as DNA, the CDR3 is TGTGCCAGCTCACTACTAGCGAGCTCCTACAATGAGCAGTTCTTC. Full variable domain (outside the CDR3, taken from reference TRBV18 and TRBJ2-1): NAGVMQNPRHLVRRRGQEARLRCSPMKGHSHVYWYRQLPEEGLKFMVYLQKENIIDESGMPKERFSAEFPKEGPSILRIQQVVRGDSAAYFCASSLLASSYNEQFFGPGTRLTVL.

This chain links TRBV29-1 with TRBJ2-7, with D perhaps TRBD2 (7 bases). V was clipped by 2 bases and J by 6 bases, with 14 bases between them. This CDR3 is built from 13 residues. The germline V gene encodes CDR1 SQVTM and CDR2 ANQGSEA. In DNA, the CDR3 is TGCAGCGTTGAACTCAACAGGGAGGGCGAGCAGTACTTC. Translated: CSVELNREGEQYF.

This CDR3 is CATMTDHGTEAFF. CDR3 bases: TGTGCCACCATGACTGACCACGGGACTGAAGCTTTCTTT. The V call is TRBV2, the J call TRBJ1-1; no firm D call. The CDR3 has 13 amino acids. V shed 10 bases and J shed 5 bases, with 17 bases lying between them. Germline-derived CDR1 and CDR2 are SNHLY and FYNNEI. The full variable domain, its missing parts supplied by reference TRBV2 and TRBJ1-1, is EPEVTQTPSHQVTQMGQEVILRCVPISNHLYFYWYRQILGQKVEFLVSFYNNEISEKSEIFDDQFSVERPDGSNFTLKIRSTKLEDSAMYFCATMTDHGTEAFFGQGTRLTVV.

The rearrangement uses TRBV4-2 and TRBJ1-1; D ambiguous. Trimming pared 4 bases from V and 1 base from J, leaving 16 bases between. CDR3 length equals 16 residues. Germline V CDR1 and CDR2: LGHNA, YNFKEQ. Written as DNA, the CDR3 is TGTGCCAGCAGCCCCCTTATGAGGGCAGAGAACACTGAAGCTTTCTTT. It is translated as CASSPLMRAENTEAFF.

The CDR3 DNA is TGTGCCAGTAGTATAGTCCCAGGGGTCAGCAATCAGCCCCAGCATTTT. It codes for CASSIVPGVSNQPQHF. V usage is TRBV19 and J usage is TRBJ1-5; D is possibly TRBD1 (6 bases). V was trimmed by 1 base and J by 1 base, leaving 11 bases between them. Per germline, CDR1 LNHDA and CDR2 SQIVND (reference sequence). There are 16 residues in the CDR3.

For the CDR3, the DNA is TGTGCCAGCACCATCAGGGGGCTTGGCACCGGGGAGCTGTTTTTT. This gives the protein CASTIRGLGTGELFF. The V gene is TRBV2, the J gene TRBJ2-2, with TRBD1 matching 8 bases. Germline lookup yields CDR1 SNHLY and CDR2 FYNNEI. The V gene end was trimmed by 7 bases and the J gene end by 4 bases; junction bases not matched to a gene: 8. The CDR3 loop spans 15 amino acids.

V gene TRBV25-1 combines with J gene TRBJ1-6, with 9 bases fitting TRBD1. V lost 3 bases, J lost 9 bases, and 3 bases stayed unmatched. Germline CDR1 MGHDK, CDR2 SYGVNS. The CDR3 consists of 14 residues. The chain's CDR3 is CASSETGGGSPLHF. The CDR3 DNA reads TGTGCCAGCAGTGAGACAGGGGGAGGTTCACCCCTCCACTTT.

This chain joins TRBV19 and TRBJ1-1; D ambiguous. The V end lost 2 bases, the J end lost 2 bases, and 12 bases lay between the germline ends. Germline-derived CDR1 and CDR2 are LNHDA and SQIVND (reference sequence). This CDR3 is 15 amino acids long. CDR3 nucleotides: TGTGCCAGTAGTATATATGAGGGAGGTAACACTGAAGCTTTCTTT. The encoded protein is CASSIYEGGNTEAFF.

CDR3 in amino acids: CAISIRDRGSSYNEQFF. The CDR3 region has the DNA TGTGCCATCAGTATCCGGGACAGGGGTAGCTCCTACAATGAGCAGTTCTTC. The chain uses TRBV10-3 and TRBJ2-1; 10 bases match TRBD1. The J segment lost 0 bases and the V segment lost 5 bases, leaving 7 bases of the junction unmatched. Germline V gene sequence: CDR1 ENHRY, CDR2 SYGVKD. This CDR3 has 17 residues.

The gene calls are TRBV27 and TRBJ1-1, with TRBD1 matching 7 bases. The CDR3 totals 15 residues. In germline, CDR1 is MNHEY, CDR2 SMNVEV (reference sequence). V lost 1 base to trimming and J lost 0 bases; unmatched junction nucleotides: 2. The chain's CDR3 is CASSLWGQMNTEAFF. As DNA, the CDR3 is TGTGCCAGCAGTTTATGGGGACAGATGAACACTGAAGCTTTCTTT.